Listed below are T cell receptor beta chains from one sample, sequenced in a study of vaccination and CD4 T cells after COVID-19. TCRdb independently ran MiXCR on the PCR reads; one entry per CDR3 protein. Found here are about 36,000 distinct CDR3 sequences, around 39% of them singletons; the top ten hold around 6.1%. The input for sequencing was CD4+ T cells from blood, taken about 7 months after SARS-CoV-2 vaccination. Source of these receptors: a human donor who had recovered from COVID-19. Both conserved end residues are part of each CDR3. D genes are given only for firm matches. Some rows have no size entry. The others give once, few or many, or a class for an expanded clone.

abundance,j_gene,v_gene,d_gene,CDR3aa,CDR3nt
few,TRBJ1-5,TRBV6-5,NA,CASSYSTSGIGESNQPQHF,TGTGCCAGCAGTTACTCGACGTCGGGCATCGGGGAAAGCAATCAGCCCCAGCATTTT
once,TRBJ1-5,TRBV5-1,NA,CASSLGRGGLGNQPQHF,TGCGCCAGCAGCTTGGGCAGGGGTGGTTTAGGCAATCAGCCCCAGCATTTT
NA,TRBJ2-7,TRBV11-2,NA,CASSLGWGEQTYEQYF,TGTGCCAGCAGCTTAGGGTGGGGAGAGCAAACCTACGAGCAGTACTTC
few,TRBJ2-5,TRBV20-1,NA,CSEMTSGRTQYF,TGCAGTGAAATGACTAGTGGGCGGACCCAGTACTTC
NA,TRBJ2-3,TRBV7-8,NA,CASSTNPGTDTQYF,TGTGCCAGCAGCACCAACCCAGGAACAGATACGCAGTATTTT
medium-sized,TRBJ2-3,TRBV6-2/TRBV6-3,TRBD2,CASSYTSGSTDTQYF,TGTGCCAGCAGTTACACTAGCGGGAGCACAGATACGCAGTATTTT
NA,TRBJ2-2,TRBV20-1,TRBD1,CSARDWGQENTGELFF,TGCAGTGCTAGAGATTGGGGACAGGAAAACACCGGGGAGCTGTTTTTT
NA,TRBJ1-1,TRBV7-3,NA,CASSSRGGSTEAFF,TGTGCCAGCAGCTCACGAGGGGGGAGCACTGAAGCTTTCTTT
NA,TRBJ2-7,TRBV20-1,NA,CSASRAGSLVYEQYF,TGCAGTGCTAGCAGAGCAGGGTCTCTCGTTTACGAGCAGTACTTC
NA,TRBJ1-6,TRBV4-2,NA,CASSQDRLGGSPLHF,TGTGCCAGCAGCCAAGATCGCTTAGGGGGTTCACCCCTCCACTTT
once,TRBJ2-7,TRBV24-1,NA,CATSDTGEREQYF,TGTGCCACCAGTGACACCGGGGAACGCGAGCAGTACTTC
NA,TRBJ1-2,TRBV19,NA,CASSTAALVYTF,TGTGCCAGTAGTACGGCAGCCCTCGTCTACACCTTC
NA,TRBJ2-7,TRBV7-3,TRBD1,CASSPDRDSYEQYF,TGTGCCAGCAGCCCCGACAGGGATTCCTACGAGCAGTACTTC
NA,TRBJ2-1,TRBV4-1,TRBD2,CASSQGDYDEQFF,TGCGCCAGCAGCCAAGGGGACTATGATGAGCAGTTCTTC
NA,TRBJ2-7,TRBV20-1,TRBD2,CSARGWLAGVVSYEQYF,TGCAGTGCTAGAGGGTGGCTAGCGGGAGTTGTGAGCTACGAGCAGTACTTC
few,TRBJ1-2,TRBV28,NA,CASSLTQYLYGYTF,TGTGCCAGCAGTTTGACCCAGTACCTATATGGCTACACCTTC
few,TRBJ2-1,TRBV11-2,TRBD2,CASSLGGGDVNEQFF,TGTGCCAGCAGCTTAGGGGGAGGGGACGTCAATGAGCAGTTCTTC
NA,TRBJ2-3,TRBV7-9,TRBD2,CASSLYFGLAGDTQYF,TGTGCCAGCAGCTTATACTTCGGACTAGCGGGAGATACGCAGTATTTT
once,TRBJ2-7,TRBV6-6,NA,CASSYSRAATTYEQYF,TGTGCCAGCAGTTACTCGCGGGCGGCTACGACCTACGAGCAGTACTTC
NA,TRBJ2-1,TRBV7-2,TRBD2,CASSLGSGSGNEQFF,TGTGCCAGCAGCTTAGGTAGCGGGAGCGGGAATGAGCAGTTCTTC
once,TRBJ2-2,TRBV6-4,NA,CASSESDTRELFF,TGTGCCAGCAGTGAGTCCGACACCAGGGAGCTGTTTTTT
few,TRBJ2-6,TRBV7-8,NA,CASSWDFRSGANVLTF,TGTGCCAGCAGTTGGGACTTCCGCTCTGGGGCCAACGTCCTGACTTTC
few,TRBJ2-1,TRBV20-1,NA,CSARVAGTSYNEQFF,TGCAGTGCTAGAGTGGCGGGTACCTCCTACAATGAGCAGTTCTTC
NA,TRBJ2-3,TRBV27,TRBD2,CASSQREPTDTQYF,TGTGCCAGCAGCCAGCGGGAGCCCACAGATACGCAGTATTTT
NA,TRBJ2-7,TRBV29-1,TRBD2,CSARTSGSYEQYF,TGCAGCGCCCGGACTAGCGGCTCCTACGAGCAGTACTTC
medium-sized,TRBJ1-3,TRBV15,NA,CATSRDRDPGNTIYF,TGTGCCACCAGCAGAGATCGGGATCCGGGAAACACCATATATTTT
few,TRBJ1-2,TRBV20-1,NA,CSAMLNGYTF,TGCAGTGCTATGCTAAATGGCTACACCTTC
NA,TRBJ2-1,TRBV7-3,TRBD2,CASSDSGRASNEQFF,TGTGCCAGCAGCGATAGCGGGAGGGCTAGCAATGAGCAGTTCTTC
few,TRBJ2-3,TRBV7-2,NA,CASRQGLTDTQYF,TGTGCCAGCAGACAGGGACTCACAGATACGCAGTATTTT
NA,TRBJ2-5,TRBV7-2,NA,CASSLGVGGGKETQYF,TGTGCCAGCAGCTTAGGGGTGGGTGGTGGGAAAGAGACCCAGTACTTC
NA,TRBJ2-5,TRBV7-9,TRBD1,CASSSYRGYQETQYF,TGTGCCAGCAGCTCATACAGGGGGTACCAAGAGACCCAGTACTTC
NA,TRBJ2-7,TRBV7-2,NA,CASSSRPSLGEQYF,TGTGCCAGCAGCTCCCGACCGTCTCTTGGCGAGCAGTACTTC
few,TRBJ2-1,TRBV7-9,NA,CASSRYPTGRNEQFF,TGTGCCAGCAGCCGATACCCGACAGGGAGGAATGAGCAGTTCTTC
NA,TRBJ2-3,TRBV7-3,TRBD2,CASSSLAGGADTQYF,TGTGCCAGCAGCTCACTAGCGGGAGGGGCAGATACGCAGTATTTT
NA,TRBJ2-6,TRBV7-3,NA,CASSRDSGANVLTF,TGTGCCAGCTCCCGGGACTCTGGGGCCAACGTCCTGACTTTC
NA,TRBJ2-7,TRBV28,TRBD2,CASIRTGTSLYEQYF,TGTGCCAGCATAAGGACCGGGACTAGCTTATACGAGCAGTACTTC
once,TRBJ2-1,TRBV27,TRBD1,CASRGQGADYNEQFF,TGTGCCAGCAGAGGACAGGGAGCCGACTACAATGAGCAGTTCTTC
NA,TRBJ2-5,TRBV6-2/TRBV6-3,NA,CASSYLLAGETQYF,TGTGCCAGCAGTTACCTGCTAGCTGGAGAGACCCAGTACTTC
few,TRBJ2-1,TRBV15,TRBD1,CATSRDRYPYNEQFF,TGTGCCACCAGCAGGGACAGGTACCCCTACAATGAGCAGTTCTTC
NA,TRBJ1-1,TRBV7-9,TRBD1,CASSLDNRGRLATEAFF,TGTGCCAGCAGCTTAGACAACAGGGGGCGCTTAGCCACTGAAGCTTTCTTT
NA,TRBJ1-5,TRBV2,NA,CASSELDRVKPQHF,TGTGCCAGCAGTGAACTGGATAGGGTCAAGCCCCAGCATTTT
few,TRBJ2-7,TRBV7-9,TRBD2,CASSSRGGTSGYEQYF,TGTGCCAGCAGCTCCAGGGGAGGGACTAGCGGCTACGAGCAGTACTTC
NA,TRBJ2-1,TRBV20-1,NA,CSARTASGESSGEQFF,TGCAGTGCTAGGACCGCTTCGGGAGAGTCGAGCGGTGAGCAGTTCTTC
NA,TRBJ2-3,TRBV10-3,NA,CAIRKEASGTDTQYF,TGTGCCATCAGAAAAGAAGCTAGCGGCACAGATACGCAGTATTTT
once,TRBJ2-1,TRBV28,TRBD2,CAISIAGVGNEQFF,TGTGCCATCTCTATAGCGGGAGTAGGAAATGAGCAGTTCTTC
NA,TRBJ2-1,TRBV12-3/TRBV12-4,NA,CASSLYNEQFF,TGTGCCAGCAGCTTATACAATGAGCAGTTCTTC
few,TRBJ1-3,TRBV15,NA,CATSRWGNTIYF,TGTGCCACCAGCAGGTGGGGAAACACCATATATTTT
once,TRBJ2-5,TRBV28,TRBD1,CASSFSLMTGGYQETQYF,TGTGCCAGCAGTTTCAGCCTCATGACAGGGGGGTACCAAGAGACCCAGTACTTC
NA,TRBJ2-2,TRBV6-1,NA,CASSELGGRNAGELFF,TGTGCCAGCAGTGAATTGGGTGGGAGGAACGCCGGGGAGCTGTTTTTT
NA,TRBJ1-1,TRBV27,NA,CASSLSPGAATEAFF,TGTGCCAGCAGTTTATCACCGGGGGCGGCCACTGAAGCTTTCTTT
few,TRBJ1-5,TRBV27,NA,CASRTQGTPQHF,TGTGCCAGCAGGACGCAGGGGACGCCCCAGCATTTT
NA,TRBJ2-7,TRBV10-3,NA,CAISEMTGASYEQYF,TGTGCCATCAGTGAGATGACGGGGGCCTCCTACGAGCAGTACTTC
NA,TRBJ1-5,TRBV20-1,NA,CSASHGVLSGNQPQHF,TGCAGTGCTAGCCACGGAGTTCTCTCAGGGAATCAGCCCCAGCATTTT